Shown below are 16 T cell receptor beta chains from a single sample sequenced in a study of T cell changes during pregnancy in multiple sclerosis. The table came from immunoSEQ multiplex PCR; TCRdb's copy has only in-frame clones and leaves some out. The sample lists fewer than 140,000 clones, roughly 92% occurring once. The specimen comprised peripheral blood, sampled after pregnancy. The origin of the receptors is a female donor with multiple sclerosis, enrolled in a pregnancy study.

This chain joins TRBV5-1 and TRBJ2-1; 7 bases agree with TRBD1. CDR1 and CDR2 from the germline V gene are SGHRS and YFSETQ. The CDR3 loop spans 14 amino acids. After removal of 5 bases from V and 9 bases from J, the junction contained 11 bases not matched to a gene. The CDR3 here is CASRSHPGQIEQFF. CDR3 nucleotide sequence: TGCGCCAGCAGATCCCATCCGGGACAGATTGAGCAGTTCTTC.

V is TRBV9 and J is TRBJ2-1, with 7 bases matching TRBD2. The V and J ends lost 3 bases and 9 bases, in that order; junction bases with no gene match: 9. CDR1 is SGDLS, CDR2 YYNGEE, per germline. The CDR3 has 14 amino acids. The CDR3 sequence is CASSGRGGGLEQFF. In DNA form, the CDR3 reads TGTGCCAGCAGCGGCCGTGGGGGGGGTCTTGAGCAGTTCTTC. Variable domain in full (rest from reference TRBV9 and TRBJ2-1): DSGVTQTPKHLITATGQRVTLRCSPRSGDLSVYWYQQSLDQGLQFLIQYYNGEERAKGNILERFSAQQFPDLHSELNLSSLELGDSALYFCASSGRGGGLEQFFGPGTRLTVL.

CDR3: CASSPGTASGRLSDTQYF. As DNA, the CDR3 is TGTGCCAGCAGCCCCGGGACAGCGAGCGGGAGGTTGTCAGATACGCAGTATTTT. The rearrangement joins TRBV16 to TRBJ2-3; 9 nucleotides match TRBD2. V gave up 4 bases and J gave up 4 bases; unmatched junction bases: 15. The CDR3 loop spans 18 amino acids. Germline lookup yields CDR1 KGHSY and CDR2 FQNENV.

The V and J genes are TRBV2 and TRBJ2-5; TRBD2 agrees at 8 bases. In germline, CDR1 is SNHLY, CDR2 FYNNEI. CDR3 size: 15 residues. V lost 5 bases and J lost 4; bases outside the gene matches: 9. The CDR3 DNA reads TGTGCCAGCAGTACTGAAGCGGGGGCGGGAGAGACCCAGTACTTC. It codes for CASSTEAGAGETQYF.

CDR3 region: CAISATGIRQPQHF. The CDR3 DNA follows: TGTGCCATCAGTGCGACAGGGATCAGGCAGCCCCAGCATTTT. The chain recombines TRBV10-3 with TRBJ1-5; the match to TRBD1 covers 7 bases. The germline V gene encodes CDR1 ENHRY and CDR2 SYGVKD. The CDR3 runs 14 residues. Unmatched junction bases numbered 7, after V lost 4 bases and J lost 7 bases.

This chain connects TRBV7-3 to TRBJ2-1; 10 nucleotides align to TRBD2. Germline trimming cut 5 bases from V and 7 bases from J; bases unmatched to any gene: 11. The germline V gene has CDR1 SGHTA and CDR2 FQGTGA. This CDR3 region has 16 residues. The CDR3, as DNA: TGTGCCAGCAGCCCCGCGATCCCTAGCGGGAGAAATGAGCAGTTCTTC. Translated: CASSPAIPSGRNEQFF.

This clone was detected once. This chain links TRBV28 with TRBJ2-7; D may be TRBD1 (7 bases). Per the germline V gene, CDR1 is MDHEN and CDR2 is SYDVKM. CDR3 length: 15 amino acids. V was trimmed by 1 base and J by 4 bases, leaving 14 bases between them. The CDR3 loop reads CASSLLRQGGYEQYF. CDR3 nucleotide sequence: TGTGCCAGCAGTTTATTGAGGCAGGGGGGTTACGAGCAGTACTTC.

This rearrangement joins TRBV27 to TRBJ2-5, with 9 bases that match TRBD2. The germline gives CDR1 MNHEY, CDR2 SMNVEV (reference sequence). V shed 3 bases and J 7 bases; nucleotides not matched to a gene: 3. There are 13 residues in the CDR3. DNA of the CDR3: TGTGCCAGCAGTTTGAGGCGGGAGGGGACCCAGTACTTC. Translation gives CASSLRREGTQYF.

The chain carries TRBV2 and TRBJ1-1; 7 bases match TRBD1. The junction had 5 bases not matched to a gene; V was cut back by 3 bases and J by 1 base. In germline, CDR1 is SNHLY, CDR2 FYNNEI. This CDR3 contains 15 residues. DNA of the CDR3: TGTGCCAGCAGTGAGTTGGGACAGCCGAACACTGAAGCTTTCTTT. Protein: CASSELGQPNTEAFF.

This chain joins TRBV5-6 and TRBJ2-1; D gene unclear. V was pared by 0 bases and J by 7 bases, with 8 bases between. In germline, CDR1 is SGHDT, CDR2 YYEEEE. This CDR3 is 13 amino acids long. CDR3 in amino acids: CASSLDRWNEQFF. In DNA form, the CDR3 reads TGTGCCAGCAGCTTGGACAGATGGAATGAGCAGTTCTTC.

In DNA, the CDR3 is TGCGCCAGCAGCTCCGGGACAGGGGTCAACGAGCAGTACTTC. Protein product: CASSSGTGVNEQYF. The chain carries TRBV5-1 and TRBJ2-7; 10 positions agree with TRBD1. The CDR3 runs 14 residues. Germline V gene data show CDR1 as SGHRS and CDR2 as YFSETQ. The V and J ends lost 3 bases and 5 bases, in that order; junction bases with no gene match: 5.

A single count supports this clone. Other DNA sequences of this sample code for an identical CDR3. This sequence joins TRBV5-1 and TRBJ1-2; TRBD1 might be the D (5 bases). Germline CDR1 is SGHRS and CDR2 is YFSETQ. V lost 3 bases and J 3 bases, leaving 9 bases between the germline ends. This CDR3 has 13 residues. CDR3: CASSSTGDYGYTF. The CDR3 DNA is TGCGCCAGCAGCTCCACGGGGGACTATGGCTACACCTTC.

This clone was counted once. Written as DNA, the CDR3 is TGTGCCAGCAGCATCGACAGGGCTGAAGCTTTCTTT. Encoded protein: CASSIDRAEAFF. The chain has TRBV5-4 and TRBJ1-1; 7 positions match TRBD1. The CDR3 consists of 12 residues. In germline, CDR1 is SGHNT, CDR2 YYREEE (reference sequence). J gave up 6 bases and V 4 bases, and 3 bases lay outside the gene matches.

The chain uses TRBV6-1 and TRBJ2-5; 10 bases match TRBD2. The CDR3 totals 14 residues. Germline CDR1 is MNHNS and CDR2 is SASEGT. The V gene end was trimmed by 7 bases and the J gene end by 0 bases; junction bases not matched to a gene: 2. CDR3 nucleotide sequence: TGTGCCAGCAAAGGACTAGCGGACCAAGAGACCCAGTACTTC. Encoded protein: CASKGLADQETQYF.

V usage is TRBV27 and J usage is TRBJ2-7; 12 positions match TRBD2. J gave up 3 bases and V 7 bases, and 7 bases lay outside the gene matches. The CDR3 is made up of 15 amino acids. Germline V CDR1 and CDR2: MNHEY, SMNVEV (reference sequence). CDR3 nucleotides: TGTGCCAGCACGAGGACTAGCGGGACCCTCTACGAGCAGTACTTC. Amino acid sequence: CASTRTSGTLYEQYF.

The V gene is TRBV29-1, the J gene TRBJ1-6; 9 nucleotides line up with TRBD1. Trimming at V came to 6 bases and at J to 7 bases, leaving 4 bases not matched to a gene. CDR1 SQVTM and CDR2 ANQGSEA come from the germline V gene. The CDR3 length is 13 residues. CDR3 DNA sequence: TGCAGCGTCCGGGACAGGGAAAATTCACCCCTCCACTTT. Its translation is CSVRDRENSPLHF. Based on the CDR3 plus reference TRBV29-1 and TRBJ1-6, the full variable domain is SAVISQKPSRDICQRGTSLTIQCQVDSQVTMMFWYRQQPGQSLTLIATANQGSEATYESGFVIDKFPISRPNLTFSTLTVSNMSPEDSSIYLCSVRDRENSPLHFGNGTRLTVT.